A selection of T cell receptor beta chains follows, all from one sample in a study of cytomegalovirus exposure and HLA in healthy donors. Generated by immunoSEQ multiplex PCR, the TCRdb table keeps only in-frame clones and is missing some. Of roughly 110,000 clones listed, about three quarters are singletons. Material for sequencing was PBMCs. These receptor sequences come from a woman aged 45-65 years in good health and CMV-seropositive. Both conserved end residues are part of each CDR3. The D gene is left open where the match is weak. Expanded clones are given a class, and other clones once, few, many or no size at all.

CDR3: CASSLAANTEAFF
DNA: TGTGCCAGCAGCTTAGCAGCGAACACTGAAGCTTTCTTT
J: TRBJ1-1
V: TRBV7-6
D: -
size: few

CDR3: CASRSGTGGDQPQHF
DNA: TGTGCCAGCAGATCTGGGACAGGGGGAGATCAGCCCCAGCATTTT
J: TRBJ1-5
V: TRBV27
D: TRBD1
size: -

CDR3: CSSSSQGPGLTQYF
DNA: TGTTCCAGCAGCTCCCAGGGTCCGGGACTGACGCAGTATTTT
J: TRBJ2-3
V: TRBV7-9
D: -
size: -

CDR3: CASSLVPGQQNQPQHF
DNA: TGCGCCAGCAGCTTGGTGCCAGGCCAACAGAATCAGCCCCAGCATTTT
J: TRBJ1-5
V: TRBV5-1
D: -
size: -

CDR3: CASSLERDRGYNSPLHF
DNA: TGCGCCAGCAGCTTGGAAAGGGACAGGGGTTATAATTCACCCCTCCACTTT
J: TRBJ1-6
V: TRBV5-1
D: TRBD1
size: few

CDR3: CASSFSQSYEQYF
DNA: TGTGCCAGCAGTTTTTCACAGTCCTACGAGCAGTACTTC
J: TRBJ2-7
V: TRBV27
D: -
size: few

CDR3: CASSAGTTQETQYF
DNA: TGCGCCAGCAGCGCGGGGACTACGCAAGAGACCCAGTACTTC
J: TRBJ2-5
V: TRBV5-1
D: TRBD2
size: -

CDR3: CASSYSSQGNQPQHF
DNA: TGTGCCAGCAGTTACTCCTCACAGGGGAATCAGCCCCAGCATTTT
J: TRBJ1-5
V: TRBV6-5
D: TRBD1
size: -

CDR3: CASSDTQGSSYNSPLHF
DNA: TGTGCCAGCAGCGACACTCAGGGGAGCTCCTATAATTCACCCCTCCACTTT
J: TRBJ1-6
V: TRBV28
D: -
size: -

CDR3: CASRPGQGAQGQPQHF
DNA: TGTGCCAGCAGACCGGGACAGGGGGCGCAGGGTCAGCCCCAGCATTTT
J: TRBJ1-5
V: TRBV28
D: TRBD1
size: -

CDR3: CASGQGMNTEAFF
DNA: TGCGCCAGCGGGCAGGGCATGAACACTGAAGCTTTCTTT
J: TRBJ1-1
V: TRBV10-2
D: -
size: few

CDR3: CASSYYTGDIQYF
DNA: TGTGCCAGCAGTTACTACACAGGGGACATTCAGTACTTC
J: TRBJ2-4
V: TRBV27
D: TRBD1
size: -

CDR3: CASSPPNRETEAFF
DNA: TGTGCCAGCTCACCCCCAAACCGGGAAACTGAAGCTTTCTTT
J: TRBJ1-1
V: TRBV18
D: -
size: -

CDR3: CASSFGLDSYNEQFF
DNA: TGTGCCAGCAGCTTTGGACTAGACTCCTACAATGAGCAGTTCTTC
J: TRBJ2-1
V: TRBV7-7
D: TRBD2
size: -

CDR3: CASSLTGKDNEKLFF
DNA: TGCGCCAGCAGCTTGACAGGGAAGGATAATGAAAAACTGTTTTTT
J: TRBJ1-4
V: TRBV5-1
D: -
size: -

CDR3: CASSLSGQAKWETQYF
DNA: TGCGCCAGCAGCTTGTCGGGACAAGCAAAATGGGAGACCCAGTACTTC
J: TRBJ2-5
V: TRBV5-1
D: -
size: -

CDR3: CASITGREEANYGYTF
DNA: TGTGCCAGCATTACCGGGAGGGAAGAAGCTAACTATGGCTACACCTTC
J: TRBJ1-2
V: TRBV5-6
D: -
size: -

CDR3: CATSRPHSQGSSYEQYF
DNA: TGTGCCACCAGCAGACCCCATTCACAGGGAAGCTCCTACGAGCAGTACTTC
J: TRBJ2-7
V: TRBV15
D: -
size: few

CDR3: CASSSRDREGPGGTQYF
DNA: TGTGCCAGCAGCTCGCGGGACAGGGAGGGTCCTGGTGGGACCCAGTACTTC
J: TRBJ2-5
V: TRBV13
D: TRBD1
size: -

CDR3: CASSQSPGTGAYGYTF
DNA: TGCGCCAGCAGCCAAAGTCCCGGGACAGGAGCCTATGGCTACACCTTC
J: TRBJ1-2
V: TRBV4-1
D: TRBD1
size: many

CDR3: CASSVGRARGEAFF
DNA: TGTGCCAGCAGCGTAGGCAGGGCCAGGGGTGAAGCTTTCTTT
J: TRBJ1-1
V: TRBV7-6
D: -
size: -

CDR3: CAWRPGTSSYEQYF
DNA: TGTGCCTGGAGACCCGGGACAAGCTCCTACGAGCAGTACTTC
J: TRBJ2-7
V: TRBV30
D: -
size: -

CDR3: CASRPGQGIGYTF
DNA: TGTGCCAGCAGACCCGGACAGGGAATAGGCTACACCTTC
J: TRBJ1-2
V: TRBV6-4
D: TRBD1
size: few

CDR3: CASSLVRSTEAFF
DNA: TGTGCCAGCAGCTTAGTTAGAAGCACTGAAGCTTTCTTT
J: TRBJ1-1
V: TRBV7-9
D: -
size: -

CDR3: CASRGAGGGGYTF
DNA: TGCGCCAGCAGGGGGGCTGGAGGCGGGGGCTACACCTTC
J: TRBJ1-2
V: TRBV5-1
D: -
size: -

CDR3: CASSSGQIHEQYF
DNA: TGTGCCAGCAGCTCGGGACAGATACACGAGCAGTACTTC
J: TRBJ2-7
V: TRBV7-3
D: TRBD1
size: -

CDR3: CASSAQGRETQYF
DNA: TGTGCCAGCAGTGCCCAGGGAAGGGAGACCCAGTACTTC
J: TRBJ2-5
V: TRBV25-1
D: -
size: -

CDR3: CASSFGFGATTSYEQYF
DNA: TGCGCCAGCAGCTTCGGATTTGGGGCGACCACTTCCTACGAGCAGTACTTC
J: TRBJ2-7
V: TRBV5-1
D: -
size: -

CDR3: CASSLSTGGVAFGYTF
DNA: TGTGCCAGCAGTTTATCCACAGGGGGGGTCGCTTTTGGCTACACCTTC
J: TRBJ1-2
V: TRBV27
D: TRBD1
size: -

CDR3: CASRHGTGPEKLFF
DNA: TGTGCCAGCAGGCACGGGACAGGGCCGGAAAAACTGTTTTTT
J: TRBJ1-4
V: TRBV5-5
D: TRBD1
size: -

CDR3: CASNPTGGATQYF
DNA: TGTGCCAGTAACCCCACAGGGGGCGCGACGCAGTATTTT
J: TRBJ2-3
V: TRBV19
D: TRBD1
size: -

CDR3: CASSLTTGGNGYTF
DNA: TGTGCCAGCAGCTTAACTACAGGGGGAAATGGCTACACCTTC
J: TRBJ1-2
V: TRBV7-2
D: TRBD1
size: -

CDR3: CASSHRESRFVVSAKNIQYF
DNA: TGCGCCAGCAGCCACCGCGAATCCCGTTTTGTTGTTAGCGCCAAAAACATTCAGTACTTC
J: TRBJ2-4
V: TRBV4-1
D: -
size: -

CDR3: CASSNPGQGHYGYTF
DNA: TGTGCCAGTAGCAACCCGGGACAGGGTCACTATGGCTACACCTTC
J: TRBJ1-2
V: TRBV19
D: TRBD1
size: -

CDR3: CASSLGGGGLSSTDTQYF
DNA: TGCGCCAGCAGCCTGGGAGGCGGGGGCCTATCAAGCACAGATACGCAGTATTTT
J: TRBJ2-3
V: TRBV4-3
D: -
size: -

CDR3: CASSQGGANYGYTF
DNA: TGTGCCAGCAGCCAAGGTGGAGCTAACTATGGCTACACCTTC
J: TRBJ1-2
V: TRBV4-2
D: -
size: -